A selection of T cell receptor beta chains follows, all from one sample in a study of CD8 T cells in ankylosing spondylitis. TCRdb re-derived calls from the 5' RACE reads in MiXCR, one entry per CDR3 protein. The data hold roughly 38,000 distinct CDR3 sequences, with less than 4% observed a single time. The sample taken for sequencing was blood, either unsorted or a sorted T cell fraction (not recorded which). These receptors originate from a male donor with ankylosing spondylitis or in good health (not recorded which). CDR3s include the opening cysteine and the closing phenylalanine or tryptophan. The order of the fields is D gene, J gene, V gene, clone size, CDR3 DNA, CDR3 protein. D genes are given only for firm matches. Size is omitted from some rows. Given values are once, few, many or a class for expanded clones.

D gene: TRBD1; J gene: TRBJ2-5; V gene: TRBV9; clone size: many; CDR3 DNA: TGTGCCAGCAGCCCTGGGACAGGGACACAAGAGACCCAGTACTTC; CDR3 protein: CASSPGTGTQETQYF
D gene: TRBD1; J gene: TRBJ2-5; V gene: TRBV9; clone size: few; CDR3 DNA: TGTGCCAGCAGTAGGGGGACAGGGGGGAAAGAGACCCAGTACTTC; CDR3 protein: CASSRGTGGKETQYF
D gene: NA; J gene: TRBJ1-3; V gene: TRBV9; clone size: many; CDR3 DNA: TGTGCCAGCAGGCAGGACCCGAACTCTGGAAACACCATATATTTT; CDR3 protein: CASRQDPNSGNTIYF
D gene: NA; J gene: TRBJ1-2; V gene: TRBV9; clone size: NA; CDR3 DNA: TGTGCCAGCAGCGTAGCTCAGGGGTTTAGGGGCTACACCTTC; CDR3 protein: CASSVAQGFRGYTF
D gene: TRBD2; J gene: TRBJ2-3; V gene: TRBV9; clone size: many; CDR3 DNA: TGTGCCAGCAGCGCCGAGCGGGAGATGAGTACAGATACGCAGTATTTT; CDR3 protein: CASSAEREMSTDTQYF
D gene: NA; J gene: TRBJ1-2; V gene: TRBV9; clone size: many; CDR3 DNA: TGTGCCAGCAGCTTCCGCCTCTGGGGTAACTATGGCTACACCTTC; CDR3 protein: CASSFRLWGNYGYTF
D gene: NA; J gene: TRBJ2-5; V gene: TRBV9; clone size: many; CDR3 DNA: TGTGCCAGCAGCGGAGGGTTAGGAGAGACCCAGTACTTC; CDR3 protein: CASSGGLGETQYF
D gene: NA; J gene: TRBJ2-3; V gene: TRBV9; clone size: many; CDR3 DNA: TGTGCCAGCAGCGTAGCTACGGGGCGGTCTCCTAGCACAGATACGCAGTATTTT; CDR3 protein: CASSVATGRSPSTDTQYF
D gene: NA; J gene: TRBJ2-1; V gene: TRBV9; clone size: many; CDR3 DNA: TGTGCCAGCAGCGTAGGGCCCTCCCACAATGAGCAGTTCTTC; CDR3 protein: CASSVGPSHNEQFF
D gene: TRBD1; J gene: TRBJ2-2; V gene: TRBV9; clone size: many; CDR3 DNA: TGTGCCAGCAGCCCCGGGACAGGGGGCGCGACCGGGGAGCTGTTTTTT; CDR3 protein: CASSPGTGGATGELFF
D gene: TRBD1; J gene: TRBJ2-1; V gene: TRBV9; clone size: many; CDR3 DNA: TGTGCCAGCAGCGTAGGGACAGGGTACCGCAATGAGCAGTTCTTC; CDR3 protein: CASSVGTGYRNEQFF
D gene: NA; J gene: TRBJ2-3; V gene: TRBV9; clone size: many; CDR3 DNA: TGTGCCAGCAGCGTAGGAGCTGGAGCCGCTGAGACGCAGTATTTT; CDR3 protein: CASSVGAGAAETQYF
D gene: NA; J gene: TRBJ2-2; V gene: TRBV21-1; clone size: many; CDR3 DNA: TGTGCCAGCAGAGGGGCTAGCGGGAGTGGTACCGGGGAGCTGTTTTTT; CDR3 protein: CASRGASGSGTGELFF
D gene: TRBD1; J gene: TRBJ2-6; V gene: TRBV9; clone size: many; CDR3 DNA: TGTGCCAGCAGCCCCCGGACAGGGGGCCACTCTGGGGCCAACGTCCTGACTTTC; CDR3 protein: CASSPRTGGHSGANVLTF
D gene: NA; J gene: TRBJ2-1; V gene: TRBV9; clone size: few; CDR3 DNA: TGTGCCAGCAGCCCCTATGAGGGGTACAATGAGCAGTTCTTC; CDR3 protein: CASSPYEGYNEQFF
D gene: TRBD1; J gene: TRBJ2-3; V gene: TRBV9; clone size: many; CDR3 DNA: TGTGCCAGCAGCCTCGGACAGGGGACAGATACGCAGTATTTT; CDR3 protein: CASSLGQGTDTQYF
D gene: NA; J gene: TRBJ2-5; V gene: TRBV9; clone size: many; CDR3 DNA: TGTGCCAGCAGCCGGGGGGCTCAAGAGACCCAGTACTTC; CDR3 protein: CASSRGAQETQYF
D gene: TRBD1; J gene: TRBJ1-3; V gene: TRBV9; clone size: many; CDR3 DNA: TGTGCCAGCAGCGGCGGACAGGGCACTGGAAACACCATATATTTT; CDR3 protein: CASSGGQGTGNTIYF
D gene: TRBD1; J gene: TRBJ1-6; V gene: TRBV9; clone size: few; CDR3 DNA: TGTGCCAGCAGCACCCAAACAGGGGGATATTCACCCCTCCACTTT; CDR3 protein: CASSTQTGGYSPLHF
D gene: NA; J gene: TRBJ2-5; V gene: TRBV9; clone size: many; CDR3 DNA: TGTGCCAGCAGCGCCACGCAGGGCCAAGAGACCCAGTACTTC; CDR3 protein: CASSATQGQETQYF
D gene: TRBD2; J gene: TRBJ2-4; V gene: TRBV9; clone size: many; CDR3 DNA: TGTGCCAGCAGCGTAGCACCGACTAGCGGGAAGGACATTCAGTACTTC; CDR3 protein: CASSVAPTSGKDIQYF
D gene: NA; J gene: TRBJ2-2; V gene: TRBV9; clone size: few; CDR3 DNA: TGTGCCAGCAGCGGGGACCCTAGCACCGGGGAGCTGTTTTTT; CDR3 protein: CASSGDPSTGELFF
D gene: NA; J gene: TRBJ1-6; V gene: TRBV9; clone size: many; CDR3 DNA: TGTGCCAGCAGCGTAGTCCAACCGCCTAATAATTCACCCCTCCACTTT; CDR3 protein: CASSVVQPPNNSPLHF
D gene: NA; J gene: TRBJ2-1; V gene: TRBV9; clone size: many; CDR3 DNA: TGTGCCAGCAGCGCCGGGGTGGGCGTCGCGACGAGCTCCTACAATGAGCAGTTCTTC; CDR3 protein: CASSAGVGVATSSYNEQFF
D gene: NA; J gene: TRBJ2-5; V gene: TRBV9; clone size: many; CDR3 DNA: TGTGCCAGCAGTGCCGGCCTTCTTGGGGGGGCCCAAGAGACCCAGTACTTC; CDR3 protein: CASSAGLLGGAQETQYF
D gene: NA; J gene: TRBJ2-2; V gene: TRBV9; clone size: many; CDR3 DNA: TGTGCCAGCAGCGTAGAGGCCGGGTCCACCGGGGAGCTGTTTTTT; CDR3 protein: CASSVEAGSTGELFF
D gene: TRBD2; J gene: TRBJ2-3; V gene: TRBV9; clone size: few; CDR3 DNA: TGTGCCAGCAGCGAGGGACTAGCGGGATATAGCACAGATACGCAGTATTTT; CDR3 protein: CASSEGLAGYSTDTQYF
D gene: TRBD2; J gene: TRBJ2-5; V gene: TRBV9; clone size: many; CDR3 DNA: TGTGCCAGCAGCGTAGATATTCTAGCGGGGGGGGCAGAGACCCAGTACTTC; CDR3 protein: CASSVDILAGGAETQYF
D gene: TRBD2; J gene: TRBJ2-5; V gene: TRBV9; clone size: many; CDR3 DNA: TGTGCCAGCAGCGTAGCTAGCGGGGGCCTCCAAGAGACCCAGTACTTC; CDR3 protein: CASSVASGGLQETQYF
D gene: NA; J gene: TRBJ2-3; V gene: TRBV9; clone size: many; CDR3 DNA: TGTGCCAGCAGCGTAGAAGACTACGGCACAGATACGCAGTATTTT; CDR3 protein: CASSVEDYGTDTQYF
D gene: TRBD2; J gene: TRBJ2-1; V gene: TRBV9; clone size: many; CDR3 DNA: TGTGCCAGCAGCGCACTACTAGCGGGGCTTTTGAATGAGCAGTTCTTC; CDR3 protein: CASSALLAGLLNEQFF
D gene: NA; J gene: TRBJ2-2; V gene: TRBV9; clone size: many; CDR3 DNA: TGTGCCAGCAGCGTTACCCAGGGGTCCGGGGAGCTGTTTTTT; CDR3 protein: CASSVTQGSGELFF
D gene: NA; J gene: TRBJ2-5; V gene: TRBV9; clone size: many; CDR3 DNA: TGTGCCAGCAGCGTAGTGGGTACGCGAGGGACCCAGTACTTC; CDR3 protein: CASSVVGTRGTQYF
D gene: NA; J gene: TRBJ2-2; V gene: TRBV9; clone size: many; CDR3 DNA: TGTGCCAGCAGCCCCCGACAGAACACCGGGGAGCTGTTTTTT; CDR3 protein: CASSPRQNTGELFF
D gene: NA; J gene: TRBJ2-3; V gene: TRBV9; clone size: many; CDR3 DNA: TGTGCCAGCAGCCTTAGTGGCGGGAGCACAGATACGCAGTATTTT; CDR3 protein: CASSLSGGSTDTQYF
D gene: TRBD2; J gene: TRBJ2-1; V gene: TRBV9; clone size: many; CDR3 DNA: TGTGCCAGCAGCGTGAGCGGGGGGGCCAATAATGAGCAGTTCTTC; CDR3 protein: CASSVSGGANNEQFF
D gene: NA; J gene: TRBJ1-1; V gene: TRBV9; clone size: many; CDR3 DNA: TGTGCCAGCAGCCCCGCCGGGGGGAGTTCGGAAGCTTTCTTT; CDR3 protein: CASSPAGGSSEAFF
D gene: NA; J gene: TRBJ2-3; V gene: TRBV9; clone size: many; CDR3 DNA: TGTGCCAGCAGCGTTTTACAGTCTAGCACAGATACGCAGTATTTT; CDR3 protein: CASSVLQSSTDTQYF
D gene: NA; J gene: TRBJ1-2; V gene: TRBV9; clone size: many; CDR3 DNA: TGTGCCAGCAGCGTGCAGACTAGGGAGGGATTGGACTATGGCTACACCTTC; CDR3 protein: CASSVQTREGLDYGYTF
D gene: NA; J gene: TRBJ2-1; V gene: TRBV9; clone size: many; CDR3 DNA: TGTGCCAGCAGCGGTCTAGCGCACTCCTACAATGAGCAGTTCTTC; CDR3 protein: CASSGLAHSYNEQFF
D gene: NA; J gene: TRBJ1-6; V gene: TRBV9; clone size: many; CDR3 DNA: TGTGCCAGCAGCGTAGGGGGCAGTGGCAGAAATTCACCCCTCCACTTT; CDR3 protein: CASSVGGSGRNSPLHF
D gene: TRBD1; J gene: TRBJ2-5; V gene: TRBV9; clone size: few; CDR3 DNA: TGTGCCAGCAACCCCCAGGGGGTAGAGACCCAGTACTTC; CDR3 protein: CASNPQGVETQYF
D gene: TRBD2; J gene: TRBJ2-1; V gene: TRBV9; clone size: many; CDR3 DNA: TGTGCCAGCAGCACCAGGGGGACTAGCGGGGGGACTGAGCAGTTCTTC; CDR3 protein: CASSTRGTSGGTEQFF
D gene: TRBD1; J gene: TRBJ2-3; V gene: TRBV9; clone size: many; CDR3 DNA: TGTGCCAGCAGACTGGGACAGGCCCTCACAGATACGCAGTATTTT; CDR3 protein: CASRLGQALTDTQYF
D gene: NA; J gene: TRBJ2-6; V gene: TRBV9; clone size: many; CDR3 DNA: TGTGCCAGCAGCGTAGCCCTAATTGGAGGGCGGGGATCTGGGGCCAACGTCCTGACTTTC; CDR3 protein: CASSVALIGGRGSGANVLTF
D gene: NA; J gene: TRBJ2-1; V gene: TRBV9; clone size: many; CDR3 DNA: TGTGCCAGCAGCGTAGGATGGTCTACGGAGCAGTTCTTC; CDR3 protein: CASSVGWSTEQFF
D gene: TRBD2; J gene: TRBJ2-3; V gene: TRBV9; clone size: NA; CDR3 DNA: TGTGCCAGCAGCCGTAGCGGGGGTCCCAAAGATACGCAGTATTTT; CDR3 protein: CASSRSGGPKDTQYF
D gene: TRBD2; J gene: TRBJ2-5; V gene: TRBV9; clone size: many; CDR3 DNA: TGTGCCAGCAGCGTAGGTGCGGGGGGGCCGGGAGAGACCCAGTACTTC; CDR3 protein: CASSVGAGGPGETQYF
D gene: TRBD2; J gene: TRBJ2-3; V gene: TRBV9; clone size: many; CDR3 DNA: TGTGCCAGCAGCGCTCTGGGACTAGCGGGGGCGACAGATACGCAGTATTTT; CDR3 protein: CASSALGLAGATDTQYF
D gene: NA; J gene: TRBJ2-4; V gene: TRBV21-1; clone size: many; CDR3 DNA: TGTGCCAGCACCCCCTGTGGGGTAGCCAAAAACATTCAGTACTTC; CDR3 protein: CASTPCGVAKNIQYF
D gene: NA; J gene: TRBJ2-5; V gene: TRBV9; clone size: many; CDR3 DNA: TGTGCCAGCAGCGTTTCCCGGACGGGGGAGACCCAGTACTTC; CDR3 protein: CASSVSRTGETQYF
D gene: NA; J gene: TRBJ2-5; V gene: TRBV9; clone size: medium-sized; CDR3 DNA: TGTGCCAGCAGCGTAGAAGCAGCCCAAGAGACCCAGTACTTC; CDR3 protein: CASSVEAAQETQYF
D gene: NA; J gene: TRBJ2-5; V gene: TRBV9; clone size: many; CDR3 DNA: TGTGCCAGCAGCCCGAAGGGACTCCAAGAGACCCAGTACTTC; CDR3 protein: CASSPKGLQETQYF